The 21 T cell receptor beta chains below all came from one sample that was sequenced in a study of cytomegalovirus exposure and HLA in healthy donors. The repertoire was sequenced with immunoSEQ multiplex PCR; TCRdb's copy has only in-frame clones and lacks some. The sample holds 150,000 to 200,000 clones, around 85% seen once. The sample consisted of PBMCs. These TCRs come from a man aged 30 to 39 in good health and CMV-seropositive.

The chain joins TRBV4-3 to TRBJ2-7, with 7 bases aligning to TRBD1. The CDR3 totals 16 residues. CDR1 is LGHNA, CDR2 YSLEER, per germline. The ends lost 0 bases at V and 0 bases at J; junction bases unmatched: 5. The CDR3 here is CASSQDTGASSYEQYF. Written as DNA, the CDR3 is TGCGCCAGCAGCCAAGATACAGGGGCGTCCTCCTACGAGCAGTACTTC.

The chain carries TRBV11-1 and TRBJ2-5; 9 bases are a match to TRBD2. This CDR3 has 14 residues. Per germline, CDR1 SGHAT and CDR2 FQDESV (reference sequence). With V trimmed by 5 bases and J by 3 bases, 4 bases remained unmatched. The CDR3 loop reads CASSLGLAKETQYF. The CDR3 region has the DNA TGTGCCAGCAGCCTAGGACTAGCGAAAGAGACCCAGTACTTC.

The V and J genes are TRBV6-5 and TRBJ1-6, with D possibly TRBD1 on 6 matching bases. The CDR3 consists of 15 residues. V was cut by 2 bases and J by 9 bases, with 14 bases left in between. Per germline, CDR1 MNHEY and CDR2 SVGAGI. In DNA, the CDR3 is TGTGCCAGCAGTTACGTCACAGGGAGTAGTTCACCCCTCCACTTT. Its translation is CASSYVTGSSSPLHF.

The sample holds a few counts of this clone. The V call is TRBV18, the J call TRBJ1-2; D is ambiguous. The CDR3 is 11 residues long. V lost 1 base to trimming and J lost 7 bases, with 4 bases between them. Germline V gives CDR1 KGHSH, CDR2 LQKENI. CDR3 region: CASSPLGGYTF. The CDR3 coding sequence is TGTGCCAGCTCACCACTCGGTGGCTACACCTTC. Using reference TRBV18 and TRBJ1-2 for the parts outside the CDR3, the full variable domain is NAGVMQNPRHLVRRRGQEARLRCSPMKGHSHVYWYRQLPEEGLKFMVYLQKENIIDESGMPKERFSAEFPKEGPSILRIQQVVRGDSAAYFCASSPLGGYTFGSGTRLTVV.

The chain has TRBV6-6 and TRBJ1-5; 7 nucleotides match TRBD1. V lost 7 bases to trimming and J lost 3 bases; unmatched junction nucleotides: 6. This CDR3 has 14 amino acids. Looked up from germline, CDR1 is MNHNY and CDR2 is SVGAGI (reference sequence). This CDR3 is CASTLGQANQPQHF. The CDR3 nucleotides read TGTGCCAGCACCTTAGGACAGGCCAATCAGCCCCAGCATTTT.

The J gene is TRBJ2-7, the V gene TRBV7-2, with D tentatively TRBD2 (6 bases). V lost 1 base to trimming and J lost 2 bases, with 12 bases between them. The CDR3 spans 15 residues. CDR1 and CDR2 from the germline V gene are SGHTA and FQGNSA. CDR3 loop: CASSLGGDGAYEQYF. The CDR3 DNA is TGTGCCAGCAGCTTAGGCGGGGACGGCGCCTACGAGCAGTACTTC.

CDR3 sequence: CASSQDFDRDSPLHF. CDR3 in DNA: TGCGCCAGCAGCCAAGATTTTGACAGGGATTCACCCCTCCACTTT. The rearrangement uses TRBV4-3 and TRBJ1-6; 7 bases agree with TRBD1. J was trimmed by 8 bases and V by 0 bases; bases with no gene match: 4. CDR1 and CDR2 (germline): LGHNA, YSLEER. The CDR3 is 15 residues long.

This chain links TRBV6-4 with TRBJ2-2; D is perhaps TRBD1 (5 bases). The CDR3 consists of 14 residues. CDR1 is MRHNA, CDR2 SNTAGT, per germline. V lost 0 bases and J lost 6, with 8 bases in between. The CDR3 is CASSDSQAAGELFF. In DNA, the CDR3 is TGTGCCAGCAGTGACTCACAGGCGGCCGGGGAGCTGTTTTTT.

The chain carries TRBV11-2 and TRBJ2-4; TRBD1 might be the D (5 bases). The CDR3 consists of 14 residues. The V gene lost 3 bases and the J gene lost 7 bases, with 13 bases spanning the gap. CDR1 is SGHAT, CDR2 FQNNGV, per germline. CDR3 bases: TGTGCCAGCAGCTTGGTCAGACAGATGAACATTCAGTACTTC. Translated, it gives CASSLVRQMNIQYF.

The chain recombines TRBV7-9 with TRBJ1-2; no reliable D call. V lost 4 bases, J lost 4 bases, and 13 bases lay in between. CDR3 length: 14 residues. Germline loops: CDR1 SEHNR, CDR2 FQNEAQ (reference sequence). CDR3 in amino acids: CASSSLFTSYGYTF. The CDR3 DNA reads as TGTGCCAGCAGCTCCTTATTCACTTCCTATGGCTACACCTTC.

The genes are TRBV5-4 and TRBJ2-7, with 7 bases aligning to TRBD1. The J segment lost 0 bases and the V segment lost 3 bases, leaving 3 bases of the junction unmatched. Germline CDR1 reads SGHNT; CDR2 reads YYREEE (reference sequence). This CDR3 contains 14 residues. For the CDR3, the DNA is TGTGCCAGCAGCTCACAGGGGAACTCCTACGAGCAGTACTTC. This translates into CASSSQGNSYEQYF.

A single count supports this clone. V is TRBV2 and J is TRBJ2-5; 8 nucleotides align to TRBD1. This CDR3 spans 15 amino acids. Trimming removed 7 bases from V and 5 bases from J; junction bases left unmatched: 12. Germline CDR1 reads SNHLY; CDR2 reads FYNNEI. CDR3 nucleotide sequence: TGTGCCAGCAACGCCGGTCAGGGGGCTTTTGAGACCCAGTACTTC. Its protein is CASNAGQGAFETQYF.

Worth noting for this clone: Other DNA sequences from this sample encode an identical CDR3 as well. The chain carries TRBV12-5 and TRBJ2-2; perhaps TRBD2 as D (6 bases). V lost 4 bases and J lost 0, with 6 bases in between. This CDR3 has 14 residues. Germline V gives CDR1 LGHNT, CDR2 FRNRAP. The chain's CDR3 is CASGSGANTGELFF. The CDR3 bases are TGTGCTAGTGGTTCGGGAGCGAACACCGGGGAGCTGTTTTTT.

The chain uses TRBV29-1 and TRBJ2-7; D gene ambiguous. Trimming removed 1 base at V and 3 bases at J, with 4 bases between. Germline V gene data show CDR1 as SQVTM and CDR2 as ANQGSEA. The CDR3 has 11 amino acids. The CDR3 here is CSVEAGYEQYF. As DNA, the CDR3 is TGCAGCGTTGAAGCAGGCTACGAGCAGTACTTC.

The chain is built from TRBV11-2 and TRBJ1-2; D may be TRBD1 (5 bases). Germline values: CDR1 SGHAT, CDR2 FQNNGV. Trimming stripped 4 bases from V and 7 bases from J, with 16 bases between. The CDR3 totals 14 residues. The DNA for the CDR3 is TGTGCCAGCAGCTCCCTCAGAAGGGGCGCTGGCTACACCTTC. It encodes CASSSLRRGAGYTF.

This clone was recorded at least ten times. The chain is built from TRBV7-9 and TRBJ2-1; TRBD1 matches at 7 bases. The ends lost 5 bases at V and 3 bases at J; junction bases unmatched: 4. This CDR3 contains 14 residues. Germline CDR1 is SEHNR and CDR2 is FQNEAQ (reference sequence). DNA for the CDR3: TGTGCCAGCAGCGGAGACAGGGTCTACAATGAGCAGTTCTTC. Amino acid sequence: CASSGDRVYNEQFF. The entire variable domain, with the rest obtained from reference TRBV7-9 and TRBJ2-1, is as follows: DTGVSQNPRHKITKRGQNVTFRCDPISEHNRLYWYRQTLGQGPEFLTYFQNEAQLEKSRLLSDRFSAERPKGSFSTLEIQRTEQGDSAMYLCASSGDRVYNEQFFGPGTRLTVL.

The chain joins TRBV6-1 to TRBJ2-7; 15 nucleotides line up with TRBD2. With 10 bases clipped from V and 2 bases from J, the junction kept 6 bases outside the gene matches. The CDR3 runs 15 residues. Germline V lookup: CDR1 MNHNS, CDR2 SASEGT. The CDR3 DNA reads TGTGCCACCACATGGACTAGCGGGGGGGCCTACGAGCAGTACTTC. Its translation is CATTWTSGGAYEQYF.

The chain uses TRBV7-2 and TRBJ1-6, with D perhaps TRBD1 (6 bases). Trimming removed 5 bases from V and 13 bases from J, with 15 bases in between. The V gene's germline CDR1 is SGHTA and CDR2 FQGNSA. The CDR3 sequence is 13 residues long. For the CDR3, the DNA is TGTGCCAGCAGCCACCCGACAGGCCGGCCCCTCCACTTT. Translating gives CASSHPTGRPLHF.

There are many counts of this clone. The genes are TRBV18 and TRBJ1-1, with D perhaps TRBD1 (5 bases). V was cut by 4 bases and J by 6 bases, with 15 bases left in between. This CDR3 has 14 amino acids. Germline values: CDR1 KGHSH, CDR2 LQKENI. CDR3 amino acids: CASSLAQGSSEAFF. DNA of the CDR3: TGTGCCAGCTCACTCGCGCAGGGTAGCTCTGAAGCTTTCTTT.

The V call is TRBV4-1, the J call TRBJ2-5, with 7 positions matching TRBD2. The germline gives CDR1 MGHRA, CDR2 YSYEKL. This CDR3 comprises 16 residues. V lost 2 bases and J lost 5; bases outside the gene matches: 11. The CDR3 reads CASSQSSSGLRETQYF. The CDR3 DNA reads as TGCGCCAGCAGCCAATCTTCTAGCGGCTTACGGGAGACCCAGTACTTC.

The rearrangement joins TRBV9 to TRBJ2-4, with TRBD1 matching 7 bases. Losses at the gene ends were 3 bases for V and 6 bases for J; bases not matched to a gene: 6. This CDR3 is built from 14 residues. Looked up from germline, CDR1 is SGDLS and CDR2 is YYNGEE. In nucleotides, the CDR3 is TGTGCCAGCAGCGAGGCAGGGGGACCAAACATTCAGTACTTC. It is translated as CASSEAGGPNIQYF.